What follows describes a single T cell receptor (beta chain). This record belongs to a study of T cell changes during pregnancy in multiple sclerosis. This CDR3 region has 16 residues. CDR1 is SGHNT and CDR2 is YYREEE in the germline V gene (reference sequence). V lost 4 bases, J lost 2 bases, and 8 bases stayed unmatched. Produced via immunoSEQ multiplex PCR; TCRdb's table is partial and in-frame only. The sample carries fewer than 60,000 clones, 80% to 95% recorded once. This receptor was identified in a female donor with multiple sclerosis, enrolled in a pregnancy study. The rearrangement joins TRBV5-4 to TRBJ2-3; 9 nucleotides agree with TRBD1. This material consisted of CD4+ T cells from peripheral blood mononuclear cells, taken after pregnancy. The DNA of the CDR3 is TGTGCCAGCAGCACACGGACAGGGGAAGTCACAGATACGCAGTATTTT. This codes for CASSTRTGEVTDTQYF.